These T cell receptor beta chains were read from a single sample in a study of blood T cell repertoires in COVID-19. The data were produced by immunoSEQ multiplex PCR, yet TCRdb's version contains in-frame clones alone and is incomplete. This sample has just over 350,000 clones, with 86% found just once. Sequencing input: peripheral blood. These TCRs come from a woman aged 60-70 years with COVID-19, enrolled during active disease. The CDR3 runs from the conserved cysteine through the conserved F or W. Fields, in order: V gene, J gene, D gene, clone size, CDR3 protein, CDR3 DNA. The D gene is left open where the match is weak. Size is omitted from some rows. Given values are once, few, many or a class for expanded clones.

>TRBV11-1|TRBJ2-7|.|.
CASSLVNYEQYF
TGTGCCAGCAGCTTAGTTAACTACGAGCAGTACTTC
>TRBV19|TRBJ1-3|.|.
CASNEGWSGGNTIYF
TGTGCCAGTAACGAAGGGTGGAGCGGTGGAAACACCATATATTTT
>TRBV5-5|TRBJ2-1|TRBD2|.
CASSSRESGGAGEQFF
TGTGCCAGCAGCTCCCGGGAGAGCGGGGGGGCCGGTGAGCAGTTCTTC
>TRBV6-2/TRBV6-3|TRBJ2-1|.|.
CASSSRDSNEQFF
TGTGCCAGCAGTTCGCGGGACAGCAATGAGCAGTTCTTC
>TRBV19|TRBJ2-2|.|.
CASSTYTGELFF
TGTGCCAGTAGTACCTACACCGGGGAGCTGTTTTTT
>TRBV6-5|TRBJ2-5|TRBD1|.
CASRGTGSQETQYF
TGTGCCAGCAGAGGGACAGGGTCCCAAGAGACCCAGTACTTC
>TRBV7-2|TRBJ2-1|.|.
CASSLPDYRNEQFF
TGTGCCAGCAGCTTACCGGACTACCGGAATGAGCAGTTCTTC
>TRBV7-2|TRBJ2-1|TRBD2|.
CASSLSGGQSYNEQFF
TGTGCCAGCAGCTTAAGCGGGGGGCAGTCCTACAATGAGCAGTTCTTC
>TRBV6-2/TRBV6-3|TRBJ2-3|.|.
CASSYPTGGGYTDTQYF
TGTGCCAGCAGTTACCCGACTGGCGGGGGCTACACAGATACGCAGTATTTT
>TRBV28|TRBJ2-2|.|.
CASGFQGGGIPGELFF
TGTGCCAGCGGGTTCCAGGGAGGGGGAATTCCCGGGGAGCTGTTTTTT
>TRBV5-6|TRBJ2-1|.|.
CASSLGLQRDEQFF
TGTGCCAGCAGCTTGGGGCTCCAGCGGGATGAGCAGTTCTTC
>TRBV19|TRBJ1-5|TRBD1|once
CASRRIYPGQQGPFNQPQHF
TGTGCCAGTAGGCGCATATACCCCGGACAACAGGGGCCCTTCAATCAGCCCCAGCATTTT
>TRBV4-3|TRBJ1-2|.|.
CASSQGNSNLYGYTF
TGCGCCAGCAGCCAAGGCAACAGTAACCTCTATGGCTACACCTTC
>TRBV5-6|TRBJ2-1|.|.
CASSGGTVLGYENEQFF
TGTGCCAGCAGCGGCGGGACAGTCTTAGGGTACGAAAATGAGCAGTTCTTC
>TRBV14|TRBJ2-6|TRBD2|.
CASSQAGLAMTNVLTF
TGTGCCAGCAGCCAAGCGGGACTAGCGATGACCAACGTCCTGACTTTC
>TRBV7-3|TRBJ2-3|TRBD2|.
CASSWRGGPDTQYF
TGTGCCAGCAGCTGGCGGGGGGGCCCAGATACGCAGTATTTT
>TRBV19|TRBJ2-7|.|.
CATGTGTYEQYF
TGTGCCACTGGGACTGGGACCTACGAGCAGTACTTC
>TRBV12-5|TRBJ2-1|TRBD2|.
CASGSRGLAGGDEQFF
TGTGCTAGTGGTTCCCGGGGACTAGCGGGTGGGGATGAGCAGTTCTTC
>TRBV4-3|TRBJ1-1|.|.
CASSQDFAAEAFF
TGCGCCAGCAGCCAAGATTTCGCCGCGGAAGCTTTCTTT
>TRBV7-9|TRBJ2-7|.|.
CASSFDGVYEQYF
TGTGCCAGCAGCTTCGACGGAGTCTACGAGCAGTACTTC
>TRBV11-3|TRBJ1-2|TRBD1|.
CASSPGTGNYGYTF
TGTGCCAGCAGCCCCGGGACAGGGAACTATGGCTACACCTTC
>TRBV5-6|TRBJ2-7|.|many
CASSLSRTDIKQYF
TGTGCCAGCAGCTTATCGCGAACCGACATAAAGCAGTACTTC
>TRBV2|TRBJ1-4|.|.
CASTSTGGENEKLFF
TGTGCCAGCACCTCAACCGGAGGGGAAAATGAAAAACTGTTTTTT
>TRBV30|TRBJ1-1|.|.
CAWSVQAEAFF
TGTGCCTGGAGTGTACAGGCGGAAGCTTTCTTT
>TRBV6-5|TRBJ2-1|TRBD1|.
CASSSSDRAYNEQFF
TGTGCCAGCAGCTCCAGCGACAGGGCTTACAATGAGCAGTTCTTC
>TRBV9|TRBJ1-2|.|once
CASSVTNAATSGYTF
TGTGCCAGCAGCGTAACGAACGCGGCCACGAGTGGCTACACCTTC
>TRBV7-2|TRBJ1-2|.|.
CASSLERERNPTF
TGTGCCAGCAGCTTAGAAAGGGAGAGGAACCCAACCTTC
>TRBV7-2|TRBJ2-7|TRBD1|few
CASSLVGTGSYEQYF
TGTGCCAGCAGCTTAGTTGGGACAGGCTCCTACGAGCAGTACTTC
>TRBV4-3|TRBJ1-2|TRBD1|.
CASSQYPPLTGGFRYGYTF
TGCGCCAGCAGCCAATACCCACCCCTGACAGGGGGTTTTCGCTATGGCTACACCTTC
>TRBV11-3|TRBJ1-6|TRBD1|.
CASSLRDRYSPLHF
TGTGCCAGCAGCTTACGGGACAGGTATTCACCCCTCCACTTT
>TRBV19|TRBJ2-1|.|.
CASSIVVGASKYYNEQFF
TGTGCCAGTAGTATAGTAGTGGGAGCAAGTAAATACTACAATGAGCAGTTCTTC
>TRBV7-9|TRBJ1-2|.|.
CASSTTPDSYGYTF
TGTGCCAGCAGCACCACCCCAGACAGCTATGGCTACACCTTC
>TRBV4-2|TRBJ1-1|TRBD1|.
CASSQNQRTGGDTEAFF
TGTGCCAGCAGCCAAAATCAAAGGACAGGGGGGGACACTGAAGCTTTCTTT
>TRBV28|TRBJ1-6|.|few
CASSNRYNSPLHF
TGTGCCAGCAGCAACAGATATAATTCACCCCTCCACTTT
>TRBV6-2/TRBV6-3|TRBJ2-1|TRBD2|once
CASSYAGGLNEQFF
TGTGCCAGCAGTTACGCGGGGGGGCTTAATGAGCAGTTCTTC
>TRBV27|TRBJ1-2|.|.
CASSSTGAGYTF
TGTGCCAGCAGTTCAACAGGTGCCGGCTACACCTTC
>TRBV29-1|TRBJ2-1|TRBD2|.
CSAGRREGNEQFF
TGCAGCGCAGGGAGGAGGGAGGGCAATGAGCAGTTCTTC
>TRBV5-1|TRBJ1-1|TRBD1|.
CASSSPGTGVYGEAFF
TGCGCCAGCAGCTCCCCCGGGACAGGGGTGTATGGTGAAGCTTTCTTT
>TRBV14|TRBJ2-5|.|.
CASSQGEWLQETQYF
TGTGCCAGCAGCCAAGGGGAGTGGCTTCAAGAGACCCAGTACTTC
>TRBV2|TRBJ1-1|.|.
CASPVGTEAFF
TGTGCCAGTCCGGTCGGGACTGAAGCTTTCTTT